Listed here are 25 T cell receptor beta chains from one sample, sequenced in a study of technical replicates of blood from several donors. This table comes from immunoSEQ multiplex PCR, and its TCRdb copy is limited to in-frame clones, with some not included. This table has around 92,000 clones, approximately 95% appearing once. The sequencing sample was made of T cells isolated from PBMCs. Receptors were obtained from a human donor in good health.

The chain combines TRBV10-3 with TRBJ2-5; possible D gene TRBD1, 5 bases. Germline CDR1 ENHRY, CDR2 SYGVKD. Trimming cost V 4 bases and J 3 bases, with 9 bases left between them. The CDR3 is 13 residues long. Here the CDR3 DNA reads TGTGCCATCAGTGCCAGGGCCGAAGAGACCCAGTACTTC. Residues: CAISARAEETQYF.

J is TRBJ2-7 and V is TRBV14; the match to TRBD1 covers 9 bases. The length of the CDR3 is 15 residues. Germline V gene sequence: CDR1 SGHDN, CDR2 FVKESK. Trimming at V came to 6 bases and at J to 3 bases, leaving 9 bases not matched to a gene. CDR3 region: CASSPGTGSFYEQYF. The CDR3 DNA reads TGTGCCAGCAGTCCCGGGACAGGGAGCTTCTACGAGCAGTACTTC.

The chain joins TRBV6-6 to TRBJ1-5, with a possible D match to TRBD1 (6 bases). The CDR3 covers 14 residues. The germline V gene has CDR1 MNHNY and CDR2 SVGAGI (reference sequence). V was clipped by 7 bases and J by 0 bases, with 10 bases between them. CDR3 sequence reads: CASIGQNSNQPQHF. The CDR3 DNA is TGTGCCAGCATTGGACAGAATAGCAATCAGCCCCAGCATTTT.

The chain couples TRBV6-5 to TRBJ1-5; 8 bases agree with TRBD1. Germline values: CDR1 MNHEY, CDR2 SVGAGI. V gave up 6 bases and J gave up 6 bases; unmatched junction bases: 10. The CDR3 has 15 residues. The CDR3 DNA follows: TGTGCCAGCAGCATCGACAGGGGTGAAGGTCAGCCCCAGCATTTT. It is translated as CASSIDRGEGQPQHF.

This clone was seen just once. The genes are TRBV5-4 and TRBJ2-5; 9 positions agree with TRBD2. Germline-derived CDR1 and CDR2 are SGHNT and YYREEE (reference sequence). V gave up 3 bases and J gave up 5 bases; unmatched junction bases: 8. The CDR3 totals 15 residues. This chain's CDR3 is CASSSLAGGRETQYF. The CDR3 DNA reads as TGTGCCAGCAGCTCGTTGGCGGGGGGGCGCGAGACCCAGTACTTC.

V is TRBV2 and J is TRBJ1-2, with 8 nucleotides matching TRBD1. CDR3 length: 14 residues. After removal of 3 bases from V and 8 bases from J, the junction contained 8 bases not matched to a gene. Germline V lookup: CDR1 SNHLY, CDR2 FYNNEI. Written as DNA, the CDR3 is TGTGCCAGCAGTGAGGGACAGGTGGCTTCGGGCTACACCTTC. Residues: CASSEGQVASGYTF.

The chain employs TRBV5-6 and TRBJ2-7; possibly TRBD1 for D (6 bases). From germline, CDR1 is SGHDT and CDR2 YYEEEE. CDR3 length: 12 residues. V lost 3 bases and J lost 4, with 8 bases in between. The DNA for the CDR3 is TGTGCCAGCAGCTGGGACAAGTACGAGCAGTACTTC. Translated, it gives CASSWDKYEQYF. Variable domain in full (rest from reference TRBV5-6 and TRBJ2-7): DAGVTQSPTHLIKTRGQQVTLRCSPKSGHDTVSWYQQALGQGPQFIFQYYEEEERQRGNFPDRFSGHQFPNYSSELNVNALLLGDSALYLCASSWDKYEQYFGPGTRLTVT.

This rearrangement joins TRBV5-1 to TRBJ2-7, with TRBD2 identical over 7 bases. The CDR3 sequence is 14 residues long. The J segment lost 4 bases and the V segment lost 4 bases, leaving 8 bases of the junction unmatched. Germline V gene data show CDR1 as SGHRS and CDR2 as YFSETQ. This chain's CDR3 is CASSPLAEDYEQYF. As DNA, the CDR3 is TGCGCCAGCAGCCCGCTAGCGGAAGATTACGAGCAGTACTTC.

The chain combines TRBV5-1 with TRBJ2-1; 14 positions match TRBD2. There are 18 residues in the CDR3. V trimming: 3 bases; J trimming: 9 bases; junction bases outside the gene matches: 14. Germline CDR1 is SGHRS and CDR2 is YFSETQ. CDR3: CASSSSRGLAGGEGEQFF. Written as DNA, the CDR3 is TGCGCCAGCAGCTCAAGTAGAGGACTAGCGGGGGGTGAGGGTGAGCAGTTCTTC.

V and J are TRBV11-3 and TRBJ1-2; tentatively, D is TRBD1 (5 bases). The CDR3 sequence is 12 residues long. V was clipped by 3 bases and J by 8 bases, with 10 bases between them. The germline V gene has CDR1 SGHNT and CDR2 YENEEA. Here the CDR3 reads CASSFGARGYTF. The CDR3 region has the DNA TGTGCCAGCAGCTTTGGGGCCCGGGGCTACACCTTC.

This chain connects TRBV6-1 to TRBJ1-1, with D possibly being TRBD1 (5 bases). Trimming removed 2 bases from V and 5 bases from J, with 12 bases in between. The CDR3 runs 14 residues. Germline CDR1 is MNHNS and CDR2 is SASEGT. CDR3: CASSEWGSPTEAFF. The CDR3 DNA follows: TGTGCCAGCAGTGAATGGGGCAGCCCAACTGAAGCTTTCTTT.

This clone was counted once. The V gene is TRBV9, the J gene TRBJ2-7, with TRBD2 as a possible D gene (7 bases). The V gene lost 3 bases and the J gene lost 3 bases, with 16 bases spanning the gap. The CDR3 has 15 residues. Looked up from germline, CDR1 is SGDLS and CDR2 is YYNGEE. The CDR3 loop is CASSEWGGPDYEQYF. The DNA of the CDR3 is TGTGCCAGCAGCGAGTGGGGGGGGCCTGACTACGAGCAGTACTTC.

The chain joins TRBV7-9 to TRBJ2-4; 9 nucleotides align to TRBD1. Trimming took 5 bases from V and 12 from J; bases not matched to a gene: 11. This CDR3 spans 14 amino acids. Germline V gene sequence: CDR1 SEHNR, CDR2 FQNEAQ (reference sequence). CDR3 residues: CASSPRQGGADQYF. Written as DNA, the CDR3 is TGTGCCAGCAGCCCTCGACAGGGGGGAGCTGATCAGTACTTC.

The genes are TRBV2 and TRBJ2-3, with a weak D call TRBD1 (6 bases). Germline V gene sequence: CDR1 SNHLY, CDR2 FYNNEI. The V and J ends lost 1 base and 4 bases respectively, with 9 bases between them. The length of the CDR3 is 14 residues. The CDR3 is CASSEGTEADTQYF. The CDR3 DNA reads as TGTGCCAGCAGTGAAGGGACAGAAGCAGATACGCAGTATTTT.

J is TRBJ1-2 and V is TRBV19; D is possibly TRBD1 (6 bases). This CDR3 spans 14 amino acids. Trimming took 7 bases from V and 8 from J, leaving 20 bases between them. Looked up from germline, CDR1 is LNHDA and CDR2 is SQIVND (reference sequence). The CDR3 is CASTEQQGVRGYTF. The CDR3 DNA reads TGTGCCAGTACCGAACAACAGGGAGTGAGAGGCTACACCTTC.

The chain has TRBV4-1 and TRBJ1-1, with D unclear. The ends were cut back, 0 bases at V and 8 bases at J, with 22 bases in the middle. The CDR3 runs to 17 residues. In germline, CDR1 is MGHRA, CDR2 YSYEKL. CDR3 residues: CASSQDGVSAVRMEAFF. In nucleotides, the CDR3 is TGCGCCAGCAGCCAAGACGGGGTATCGGCAGTTCGCATGGAAGCTTTCTTT.

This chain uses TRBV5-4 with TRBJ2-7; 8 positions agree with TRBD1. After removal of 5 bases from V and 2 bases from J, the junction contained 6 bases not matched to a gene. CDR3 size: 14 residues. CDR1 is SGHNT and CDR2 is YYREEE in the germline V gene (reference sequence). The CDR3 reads CASSPGTGAYEQYF. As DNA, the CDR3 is TGTGCCAGCAGTCCCGGGACAGGAGCCTACGAGCAGTACTTC.

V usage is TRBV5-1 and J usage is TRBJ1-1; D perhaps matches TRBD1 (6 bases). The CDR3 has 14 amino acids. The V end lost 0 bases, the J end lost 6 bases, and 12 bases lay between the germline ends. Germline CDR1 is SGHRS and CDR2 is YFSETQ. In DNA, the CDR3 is TGCGCCAGCAGCTTGGGACAGGCCCCCGCTGAAGCTTTCTTT. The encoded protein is CASSLGQAPAEAFF.

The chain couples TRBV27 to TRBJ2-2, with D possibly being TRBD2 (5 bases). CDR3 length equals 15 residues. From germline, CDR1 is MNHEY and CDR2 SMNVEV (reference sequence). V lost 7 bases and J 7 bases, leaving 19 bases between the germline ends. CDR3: CASTHLAPLLGELFF. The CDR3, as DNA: TGTGCCAGCACCCACCTAGCCCCGCTACTCGGGGAGCTGTTTTTT.

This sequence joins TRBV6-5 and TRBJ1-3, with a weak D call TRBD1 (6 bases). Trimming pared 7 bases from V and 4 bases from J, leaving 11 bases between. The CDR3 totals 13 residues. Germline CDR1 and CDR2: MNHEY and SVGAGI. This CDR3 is CASKQGLGNTIYF. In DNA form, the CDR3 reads TGTGCCAGCAAACAGGGTCTCGGAAACACCATATATTTT.

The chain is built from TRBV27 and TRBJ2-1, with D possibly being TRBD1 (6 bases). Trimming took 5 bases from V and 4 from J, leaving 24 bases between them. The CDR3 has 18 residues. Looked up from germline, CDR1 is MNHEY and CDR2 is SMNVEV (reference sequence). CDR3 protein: CASSITHSTGTLYNEQFF. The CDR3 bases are TGTGCCAGCAGTATAACTCACAGCACAGGGACGTTATACAATGAGCAGTTCTTC.

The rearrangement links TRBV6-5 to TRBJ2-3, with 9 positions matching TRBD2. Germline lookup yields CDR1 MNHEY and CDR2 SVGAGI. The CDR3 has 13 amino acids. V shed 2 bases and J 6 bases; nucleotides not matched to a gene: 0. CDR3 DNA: TGTGCCAGCAGTTACGCGGGAGGGGATACGCAGTATTTT. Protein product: CASSYAGGDTQYF.

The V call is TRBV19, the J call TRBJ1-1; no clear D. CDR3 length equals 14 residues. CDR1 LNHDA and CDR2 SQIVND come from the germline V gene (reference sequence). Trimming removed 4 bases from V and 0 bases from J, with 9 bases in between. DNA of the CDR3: TGTGCCAGTAGTAAATCTGGCCTGAACACTGAAGCTTTCTTT. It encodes CASSKSGLNTEAFF.

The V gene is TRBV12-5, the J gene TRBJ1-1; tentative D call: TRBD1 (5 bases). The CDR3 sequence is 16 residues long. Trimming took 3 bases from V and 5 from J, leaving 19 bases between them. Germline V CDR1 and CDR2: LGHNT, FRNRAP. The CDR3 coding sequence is TGTGCTAGTGGTTTATCCCCGACAGCGGGTGGGACTGAAGCTTTCTTT. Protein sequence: CASGLSPTAGGTEAFF. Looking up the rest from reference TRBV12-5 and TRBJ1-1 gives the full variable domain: DARVTQTPRHKVTEMGQEVTMRCQPILGHNTVFWYRQTMMQGLELLAYFRNRAPLDDSGMPKDRFSAEMPDATLATLKIQPSEPRDSAVYFCASGLSPTAGGTEAFFGQGTRLTVV.

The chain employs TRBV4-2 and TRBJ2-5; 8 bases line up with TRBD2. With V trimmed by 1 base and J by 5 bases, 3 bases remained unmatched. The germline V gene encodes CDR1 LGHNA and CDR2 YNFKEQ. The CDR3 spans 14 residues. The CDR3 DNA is TGTGCCAGCAGCCAAGTAGCGGGAAGGGAGACCCAGTACTTC. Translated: CASSQVAGRETQYF.